Sequencing of this T cell receptor beta chain was carried out in a study of T cells in women clearing cervical HPV infection. Sequenced by immunoSEQ multiplex PCR; TCRdb stores in-frame clones only, minus some. This sample's table reports 25,000 to 35,000 clones. V lost 7 bases and J 2 bases, leaving 15 bases between the germline ends. This CDR3 has 15 amino acids. The germline CDR1 and CDR2 sequences are SNHLY and FYNNEI. In the case of this clone: Read sequence stops 3 residues before the CDR3 end, and the germline J gene provides the missing end.

This chain joins TRBV2 and TRBJ1-3; a weak D match, TRBD1 (6 bases). Sample: blood buffy coat. This clonotype was sampled from a woman aged 18 to 69 with a cervical HPV16 infection that either progressed to CIN3+ or cleared (not recorded which). The sequenced CDR3 bases are TGTGCCAGCACAGATCCCCACAGGGCTGGAAACACC. Its translation: CASTDPHRAGNT. The complete CDR3 sequence is CASTDPHRAGNTIYF.